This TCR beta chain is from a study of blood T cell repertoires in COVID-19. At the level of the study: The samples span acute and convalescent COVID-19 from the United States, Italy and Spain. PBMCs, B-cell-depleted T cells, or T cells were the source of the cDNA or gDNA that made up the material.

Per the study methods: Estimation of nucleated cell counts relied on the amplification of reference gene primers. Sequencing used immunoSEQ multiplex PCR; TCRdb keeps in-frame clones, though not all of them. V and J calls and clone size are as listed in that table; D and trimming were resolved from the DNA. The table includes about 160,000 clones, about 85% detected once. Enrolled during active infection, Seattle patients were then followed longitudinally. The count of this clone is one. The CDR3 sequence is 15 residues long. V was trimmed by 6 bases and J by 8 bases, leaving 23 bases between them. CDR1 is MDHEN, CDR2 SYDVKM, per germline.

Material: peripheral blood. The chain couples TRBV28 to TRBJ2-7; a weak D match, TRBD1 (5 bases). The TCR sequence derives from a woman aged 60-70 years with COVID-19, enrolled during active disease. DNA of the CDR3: TGTGCCAGCAGAATTTTAGGGGCCACCAACGAACAGCAGTACTTC. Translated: CASRILGATNEQQYF.